The present TCR beta chain was sequenced within a study of blood T cell repertoires in COVID-19. Overall study: Researchers got acute and convalescent COVID-19 samples from the United States, Italy and Spain. PBMCs, B-cell-depleted T cells, or T cells provided the cDNA or gDNA that made up the material.

Methods used by the authors: For nucleated cells, counts were estimated from reference gene primer amplification. The table came from immunoSEQ multiplex PCR; TCRdb's copy has only in-frame clones and leaves some out. The V and J calls and clone size are taken from that table; D and trimming were inferred from the DNA. The sample comprises about 180,000 clones, roughly 82% of which are singletons, and around 8.6% rests with the top ten. The CDR3 is 17 residues long. J gave up 7 bases and V 0 bases, and 9 bases lay outside the gene matches. Germline CDR1 and CDR2: MGHRA and YSYEKL. Sequencing was carried out using PBMCs or T cells enriched from blood (not recorded which). The rearrangement uses TRBV4-1 and TRBJ1-6, with 7 nucleotides matching TRBD1. The TCR originated in a woman in her twenties or thirties who had recovered from COVID-19. Here the CDR3 DNA reads TGCGCCAGCAGCCAAGAAGGTGTCAGGGGGGCAAATTCACCCCTCCACTTT. Its translation is CASSQEGVRGANSPLHF.